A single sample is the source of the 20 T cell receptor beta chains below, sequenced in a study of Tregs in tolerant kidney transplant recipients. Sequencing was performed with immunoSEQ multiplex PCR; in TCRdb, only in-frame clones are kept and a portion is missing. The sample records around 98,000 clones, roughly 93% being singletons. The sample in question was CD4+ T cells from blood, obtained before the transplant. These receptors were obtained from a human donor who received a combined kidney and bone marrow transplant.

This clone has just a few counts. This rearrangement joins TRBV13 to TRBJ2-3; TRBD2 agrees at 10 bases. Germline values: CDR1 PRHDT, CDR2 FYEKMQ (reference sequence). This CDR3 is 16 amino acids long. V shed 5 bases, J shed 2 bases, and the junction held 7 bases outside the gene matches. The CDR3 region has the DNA TGTGCCAGCAGCCTATTAGCGGGGGGCCACACAGATACGCAGTATTTT. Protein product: CASSLLAGGHTDTQYF.

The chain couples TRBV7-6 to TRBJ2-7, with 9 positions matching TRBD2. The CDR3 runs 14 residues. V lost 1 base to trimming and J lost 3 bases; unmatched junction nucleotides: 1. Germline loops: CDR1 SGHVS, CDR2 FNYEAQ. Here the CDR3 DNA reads TGTGCCAGCAGCTTAGGCGGGAGGGTCTACGAGCAGTACTTC. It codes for CASSLGGRVYEQYF.

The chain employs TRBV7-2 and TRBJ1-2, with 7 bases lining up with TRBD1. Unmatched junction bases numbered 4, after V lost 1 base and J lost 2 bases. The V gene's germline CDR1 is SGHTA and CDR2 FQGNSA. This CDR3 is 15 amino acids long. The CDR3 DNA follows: TGTGCCAGCAGCTTAGTCGGGACAGAAAACTATGGCTACACCTTC. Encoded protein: CASSLVGTENYGYTF.

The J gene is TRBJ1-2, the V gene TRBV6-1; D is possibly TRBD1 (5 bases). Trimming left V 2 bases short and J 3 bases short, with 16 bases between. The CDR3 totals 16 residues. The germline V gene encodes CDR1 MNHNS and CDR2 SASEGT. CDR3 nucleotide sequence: TGTGCCAGCAGTGAAAGGGGAGGCCAGGTTCACTATGGCTACACCTTC. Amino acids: CASSERGGQVHYGYTF.

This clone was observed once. Written as DNA, the CDR3 is TGTGCCAGCAGCCCCCGGACACTTAAACCGGACGAGCAGTACTTC. It translates to CASSPRTLKPDEQYF. The chain couples TRBV5-4 to TRBJ2-5; tentative D call: TRBD1 (5 bases). The end of the DNA fits TRBJ2-7 better, so the J call may be wrong. Germline values: CDR1 SGHNT, CDR2 YYREEE (reference sequence). The CDR3 has 15 amino acids.

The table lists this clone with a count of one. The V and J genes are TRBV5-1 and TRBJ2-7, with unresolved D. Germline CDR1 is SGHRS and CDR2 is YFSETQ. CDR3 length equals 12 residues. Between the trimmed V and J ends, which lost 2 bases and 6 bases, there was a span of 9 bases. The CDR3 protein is CASSFPPGEQYF. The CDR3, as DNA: TGCGCCAGCAGCTTCCCCCCAGGCGAGCAGTACTTC.

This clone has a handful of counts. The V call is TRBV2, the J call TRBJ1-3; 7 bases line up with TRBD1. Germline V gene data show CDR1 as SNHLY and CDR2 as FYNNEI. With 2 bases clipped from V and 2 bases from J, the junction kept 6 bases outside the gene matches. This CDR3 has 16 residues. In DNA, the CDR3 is TGTGCCAGCAGTGAACGGCCCACAGGGGCTGGAAACACCATATATTTT. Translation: CASSERPTGAGNTIYF.

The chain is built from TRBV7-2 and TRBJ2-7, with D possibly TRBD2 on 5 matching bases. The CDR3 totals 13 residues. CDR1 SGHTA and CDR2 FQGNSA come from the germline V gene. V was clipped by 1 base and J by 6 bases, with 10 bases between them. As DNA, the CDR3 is TGTGCCAGCAGCTTAGGAGGGCCGGTCGAGCAGTACTTC. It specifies CASSLGGPVEQYF.

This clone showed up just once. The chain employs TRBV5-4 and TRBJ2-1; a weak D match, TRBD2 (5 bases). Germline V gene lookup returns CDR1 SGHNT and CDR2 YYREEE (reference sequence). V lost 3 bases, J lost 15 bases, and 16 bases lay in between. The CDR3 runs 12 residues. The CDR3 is CASSSDSPVRFF. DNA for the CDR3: TGTGCCAGCAGCTCGGACTCCCCGGTGCGGTTCTTC. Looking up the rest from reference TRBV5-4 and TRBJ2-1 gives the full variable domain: ETGVTQSPTHLIKTRGQQVTLRCSSQSGHNTVSWYQQALGQGPQFIFQYYREEENGRGNFPPRFSGLQFPNYSSELNVNALELDDSALYLCASSSDSPVRFFGPGTRLTVL.

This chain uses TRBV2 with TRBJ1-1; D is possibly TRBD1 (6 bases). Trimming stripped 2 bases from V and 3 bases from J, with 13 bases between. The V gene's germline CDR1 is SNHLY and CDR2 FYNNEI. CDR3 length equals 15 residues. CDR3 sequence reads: CASSELKGGDTEAFF. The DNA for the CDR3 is TGTGCCAGCAGTGAACTGAAGGGGGGGGACACTGAAGCTTTCTTT.

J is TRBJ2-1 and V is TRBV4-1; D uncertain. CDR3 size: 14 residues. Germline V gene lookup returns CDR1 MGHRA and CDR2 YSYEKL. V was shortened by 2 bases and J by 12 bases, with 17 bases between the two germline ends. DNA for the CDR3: TGCGCCAGCAGCCAACCCCCTGTGAGGATGGGGCAGTTCTTC. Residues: CASSQPPVRMGQFF.

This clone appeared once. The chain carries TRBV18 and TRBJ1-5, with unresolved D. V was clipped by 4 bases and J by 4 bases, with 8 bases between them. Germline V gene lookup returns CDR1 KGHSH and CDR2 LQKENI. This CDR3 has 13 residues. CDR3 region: CASSLLENQPQHF. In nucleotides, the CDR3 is TGTGCCAGCTCACTGTTGGAGAATCAGCCCCAGCATTTT.

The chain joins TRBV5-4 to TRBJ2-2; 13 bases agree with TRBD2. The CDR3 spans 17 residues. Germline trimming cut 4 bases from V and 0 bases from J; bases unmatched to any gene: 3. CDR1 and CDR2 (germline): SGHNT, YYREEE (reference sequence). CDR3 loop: CASSIGTSGTNTGELFF. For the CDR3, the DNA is TGTGCCAGCAGCATTGGGACTAGCGGGACGAACACCGGGGAGCTGTTTTTT.

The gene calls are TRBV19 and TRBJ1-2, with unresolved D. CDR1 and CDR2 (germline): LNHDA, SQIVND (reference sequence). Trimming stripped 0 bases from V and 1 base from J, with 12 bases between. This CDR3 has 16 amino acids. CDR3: CASSIDLGGINYGYTF. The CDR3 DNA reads TGTGCCAGTAGTATAGATCTAGGAGGGATTAACTATGGCTACACCTTC.

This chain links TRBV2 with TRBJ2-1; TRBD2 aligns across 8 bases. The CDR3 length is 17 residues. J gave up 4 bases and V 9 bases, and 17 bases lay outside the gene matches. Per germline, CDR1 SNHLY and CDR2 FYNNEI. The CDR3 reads CARRGVGTGGPYNEQFF. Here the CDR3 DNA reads TGTGCCAGACGGGGGGTAGGGACGGGGGGGCCTTACAATGAGCAGTTCTTC.

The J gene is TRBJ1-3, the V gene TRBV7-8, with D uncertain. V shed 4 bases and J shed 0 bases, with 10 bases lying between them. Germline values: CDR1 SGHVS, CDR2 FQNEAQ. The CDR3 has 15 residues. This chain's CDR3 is CASSSRFVSGNTIYF. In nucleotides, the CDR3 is TGTGCCAGCAGCTCTAGGTTCGTCTCTGGAAACACCATATATTTT.

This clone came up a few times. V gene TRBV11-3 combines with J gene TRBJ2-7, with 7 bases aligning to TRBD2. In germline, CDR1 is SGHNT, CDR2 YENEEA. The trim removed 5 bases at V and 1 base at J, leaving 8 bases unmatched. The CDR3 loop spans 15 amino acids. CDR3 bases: TGTGCCAGCAGCGCGGCGGGAGAGACGTCCTACGAGCAGTACTTC. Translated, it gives CASSAAGETSYEQYF.

CDR3 DNA: TGTGCCAGCAGTTTCCCGCCCCGGGGGGGCCGGTACAATGAGCAGTTCTTC. Its protein is CASSFPPRGGRYNEQFF. This chain uses TRBV4-2 with TRBJ2-1; 8 bases fit TRBD2. This CDR3 region has 17 residues. J was trimmed by 4 bases and V by 6 bases; bases with no gene match: 14. Germline values: CDR1 LGHNA, CDR2 YNFKEQ.

For the CDR3, the DNA is TGCGCCAGCAGCTTGGAAGGGGATCGGAGGGGGACCCAGTACTTC. It specifies CASSLEGDRRGTQYF. V usage is TRBV5-1 and J usage is TRBJ2-5; the D gene is possibly TRBD2 (6 bases). With 0 bases removed from V and 7 bases from J, the gap between germline ends came to 16 bases. The germline V gene has CDR1 SGHRS and CDR2 YFSETQ. This CDR3 contains 15 residues.

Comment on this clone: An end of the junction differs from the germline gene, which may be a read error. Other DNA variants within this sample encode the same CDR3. The CDR3 sequence is CASSPEAWDFGYTF. DNA for the CDR3: TGTGCCAGCTCACCGGAGGCGTGGGATTTTGGCTACACTTTC. The chain couples TRBV18 to TRBJ1-2; D is unresolved. The CDR3 totals 14 residues. CDR1 is KGHSH, CDR2 LQKENI, per germline.